A single sample is the source of the 18 T cell receptor beta chains below, sequenced in a study of human T cells and chemical hapten exposure. TCRdb passed the RACE reads through MiXCR, listing each CDR3 protein once. This table has about 250,000 distinct CDR3 sequences, 7.5% to 8% appearing once. As to time point: pre-sensitization, week 0. Treatment given: therapeutic diphenylcyclopropenone sensitization with weekly scalp DPC. The sample consisted of whole blood, taken in connection with sensitization to the hapten diphenylcyclopropenone (DPC). These receptors came from a man between 18 and 29 years old with alopecia areata. Some clones in this sample may be carry-over from other donors' samples.

In its sample, this clonotype was seen a few times. The chain recombines TRBV7-2 with TRBJ1-2, with D unclear. The CDR3 totals 15 residues. The germline V and J ends were trimmed by 5 bases and 6 bases, with 19 bases remaining between them. CDR1 is SGHTA and CDR2 is FQGNSA in the germline V gene. CDR3 sequence reads: CASSPSSDPADGYTF. Here the CDR3 DNA reads TGTGCCAGCAGCCCGAGTTCTGATCCAGCCGATGGCTACACCTTC.

In this sample, this clonotype turned up a few times. The chain has TRBV29-1 and TRBJ1-2; 7 bases are a match to TRBD1. Germline assignment: CDR1 SQVTM and CDR2 ANQGSEA. The CDR3 is made up of 15 amino acids. V lost 1 base and J lost 0; bases outside the gene matches: 5. As DNA, the CDR3 is TGCAGCGTTGAAGGGGGACAGACCACTAACTATGGCTACACCTTC. Amino acids: CSVEGGQTTNYGYTF.

This clonotype was seen only a few times. This chain links TRBV10-3 with TRBJ2-4; D is perhaps TRBD2 (5 bases). The CDR3 contains 13 residues. CDR1 and CDR2 from the germline V gene are ENHRY and SYGVKD. V was trimmed by 3 bases and J by 4 bases, leaving 7 bases between them. The CDR3 DNA sequence: TGTGCCATCAGTGACGCGGGTAAAAACATTCAGTACTTC. Translating gives CAISDAGKNIQYF.

The chain recombines TRBV3-1 with TRBJ1-6, with 10 positions matching TRBD1. Germline V gene data show CDR1 as LGHDT and CDR2 as YNNKEL (reference sequence). CDR3 length equals 15 residues. The V gene end was trimmed by 1 base and the J gene end by 9 bases; junction bases not matched to a gene: 3. The CDR3 reads CASSQVGQGGSPLHF. CDR3 DNA: TGTGCCAGCAGCCAAGTCGGACAGGGGGGTTCACCCCTCCACTTT.

This clonotype has a handful of counts. The chain joins TRBV28 to TRBJ2-7; the match to TRBD2 covers 11 bases. The CDR3 is 18 amino acids. With V trimmed by 7 bases and J by 6 bases, 20 bases remained unmatched. Germline CDR1 and CDR2: MDHEN and SYDVKM. The CDR3 region has the DNA TGTGCCAGCACCATTGGGGGCCACGAAGGACTAGCGGGTATCGAGCAGTACTTC. Its protein is CASTIGGHEGLAGIEQYF.

This clonotype was seen a handful of times. The chain links TRBV6-4 to TRBJ2-7; D unresolved. The CDR3 extends over 11 amino acids. The germline V and J ends were trimmed by 4 bases and 8 bases, with 9 bases remaining between them. Germline lookup yields CDR1 MRHNA and CDR2 SNTAGT. For the CDR3, the DNA is TGTGCCAGCAGTGGCGGCAACAAGCAGTACGTC. Its translation is CASSGGNKQYV.

This clonotype occurred many times. This chain links TRBV12-3 or TRBV12-4 with TRBJ2-7, with D possibly being TRBD2 (6 bases). This CDR3 has 14 amino acids. V lost 8 bases and J 2 bases, leaving 16 bases between the germline ends. In DNA, the CDR3 is TGTGCCAGCGGAGAACTAGCCTCTACCTACGAGCAGTACTTC. The encoded protein is CASGELASTYEQYF.

The genes are TRBV5-1 and TRBJ2-3; 7 nucleotides match TRBD1. The V gene's germline CDR1 is SGHRS and CDR2 YFSETQ. V was pared by 5 bases and J by 3 bases, with 3 bases of the junction left unmatched. The CDR3 totals 13 residues. The CDR3 nucleotides are TGCGCCAGCAGGTTACAGGGGACAGATACGCAGTATTTT. Its protein is CASRLQGTDTQYF.

This chain links TRBV20-1 with TRBJ1-1, with D hard to call. Germline V CDR1 and CDR2: DFQATT, SNEGSKA (reference sequence). Trimming left V 1 base short and J 1 base short, with 10 bases between. The CDR3 contains 14 residues. CDR3 sequence reads: CSARVGGRNTEAFF. The CDR3 DNA is TGCAGTGCTAGAGTTGGAGGGAGGAACACTGAAGCTTTCTTT.

In its sample, this clonotype was seen many times. CDR3 bases: TGCGCCAGCAGCCAATATGGGGTGTACGGGGAGCTGTTTTTT. Translating it yields CASSQYGVYGELFF. The genes are TRBV4-3 and TRBJ2-2; D is ambiguous. The germline gives CDR1 LGHNA, CDR2 YSLEER. V dropped 2 bases and J dropped 7 bases, with 11 bases sitting between them. This CDR3 comprises 14 residues.

This clonotype was seen repeatedly, ten times or more. The V call is TRBV6-2 or TRBV6-3, the J call TRBJ1-1, with 7 bases identical to TRBD1. The CDR3 runs 12 residues. The trim removed 6 bases at V and 8 bases at J, leaving 6 bases unmatched. Per germline, CDR1 MNHEY and CDR2 SVGEGT. The CDR3 sequence: CASRGGTVEAFF. CDR3 nucleotides: TGTGCCAGCAGGGGCGGGACAGTCGAAGCTTTCTTT.

This clonotype appeared many times. The rearrangement links TRBV10-2 to TRBJ2-2; D is perhaps TRBD2 (8 bases). CDR3 size: 18 residues. V was pared by 6 bases and J by 6 bases, with 26 bases between. CDR1 is WSHSY, CDR2 SAAADI, per germline. The CDR3 loop is CASSRRQGLVPRAGELFF. In DNA, the CDR3 is TGCGCCAGCAGCCGAAGACAGGGACTAGTGCCCCGGGCCGGGGAGCTGTTTTTT.

This clonotype occurred a few times. The CDR3 nucleotides are TGCGCCAGCAGCCAAACCGGGACAGGGGTCCCCTACGAGCAGTACTTC. Translating it yields CASSQTGTGVPYEQYF. The chain employs TRBV4-1 and TRBJ2-7; 10 bases agree with TRBD1. The V gene end was trimmed by 2 bases and the J gene end by 2 bases; junction bases not matched to a gene: 6. The CDR3 totals 16 residues. Looked up from germline, CDR1 is MGHRA and CDR2 is YSYEKL.

In this sample, this clonotype turned up many times. V is TRBV28 and J is TRBJ1-2; 7 nucleotides agree with TRBD1. This CDR3 region has 14 residues. After removal of 2 bases from V and 4 bases from J, the junction contained 4 bases not matched to a gene. The germline CDR1 and CDR2 sequences are MDHEN and SYDVKM. This CDR3 reads CASSLPGQVYGYTF. The CDR3 bases are TGTGCCAGCAGTTTACCCGGACAGGTCTATGGCTACACCTTC.

This clonotype has a handful of counts. J is TRBJ1-2 and V is TRBV27; 11 positions agree with TRBD1. Germline CDR1 is MNHEY and CDR2 is SMNVEV (reference sequence). The length of the CDR3 is 14 residues. The ends lost 8 bases at V and 5 bases at J; junction bases unmatched: 7. CDR3 protein: CASGTGQGGYGYTF. The CDR3 DNA reads as TGTGCCAGCGGAACGGGACAGGGGGGATATGGCTACACCTTC.

This rearrangement joins TRBV2 to TRBJ2-1; 11 positions agree with TRBD1. Per germline, CDR1 SNHLY and CDR2 FYNNEI. Germline trimming cut 8 bases from V and 7 bases from J; bases unmatched to any gene: 10. CDR3 length equals 15 residues. As DNA, the CDR3 is TGTGCCAGCCGAGGACAGGGGGCTGCCGGGAATGAGCAGTTCTTC. The encoded protein is CASRGQGAAGNEQFF.

This clonotype came up many times. The V call is TRBV6-2 or TRBV6-3, the J call TRBJ1-2, with D unresolved. Looked up from germline, CDR1 is MNHEY and CDR2 is SVGEGT. V lost 4 bases, J lost 0 bases, and 18 bases lay in between. This CDR3 contains 17 residues. CDR3 sequence reads: CASSFKVTTSTNYGYTF. CDR3 nucleotides: TGTGCCAGCAGTTTTAAGGTTACGACTTCTACTAACTATGGCTACACCTTC.

V is TRBV10-3 and J is TRBJ2-2; 7 positions match TRBD1. The ends lost 5 bases at V and 6 bases at J; junction bases unmatched: 3. Germline values: CDR1 ENHRY, CDR2 SYGVKD. The CDR3 has 13 amino acids. For the CDR3, the DNA is TGTGCCATCAGTTTACAGGGGCCCGGGGAGCTGTTTTTT. It codes for CAISLQGPGELFF.